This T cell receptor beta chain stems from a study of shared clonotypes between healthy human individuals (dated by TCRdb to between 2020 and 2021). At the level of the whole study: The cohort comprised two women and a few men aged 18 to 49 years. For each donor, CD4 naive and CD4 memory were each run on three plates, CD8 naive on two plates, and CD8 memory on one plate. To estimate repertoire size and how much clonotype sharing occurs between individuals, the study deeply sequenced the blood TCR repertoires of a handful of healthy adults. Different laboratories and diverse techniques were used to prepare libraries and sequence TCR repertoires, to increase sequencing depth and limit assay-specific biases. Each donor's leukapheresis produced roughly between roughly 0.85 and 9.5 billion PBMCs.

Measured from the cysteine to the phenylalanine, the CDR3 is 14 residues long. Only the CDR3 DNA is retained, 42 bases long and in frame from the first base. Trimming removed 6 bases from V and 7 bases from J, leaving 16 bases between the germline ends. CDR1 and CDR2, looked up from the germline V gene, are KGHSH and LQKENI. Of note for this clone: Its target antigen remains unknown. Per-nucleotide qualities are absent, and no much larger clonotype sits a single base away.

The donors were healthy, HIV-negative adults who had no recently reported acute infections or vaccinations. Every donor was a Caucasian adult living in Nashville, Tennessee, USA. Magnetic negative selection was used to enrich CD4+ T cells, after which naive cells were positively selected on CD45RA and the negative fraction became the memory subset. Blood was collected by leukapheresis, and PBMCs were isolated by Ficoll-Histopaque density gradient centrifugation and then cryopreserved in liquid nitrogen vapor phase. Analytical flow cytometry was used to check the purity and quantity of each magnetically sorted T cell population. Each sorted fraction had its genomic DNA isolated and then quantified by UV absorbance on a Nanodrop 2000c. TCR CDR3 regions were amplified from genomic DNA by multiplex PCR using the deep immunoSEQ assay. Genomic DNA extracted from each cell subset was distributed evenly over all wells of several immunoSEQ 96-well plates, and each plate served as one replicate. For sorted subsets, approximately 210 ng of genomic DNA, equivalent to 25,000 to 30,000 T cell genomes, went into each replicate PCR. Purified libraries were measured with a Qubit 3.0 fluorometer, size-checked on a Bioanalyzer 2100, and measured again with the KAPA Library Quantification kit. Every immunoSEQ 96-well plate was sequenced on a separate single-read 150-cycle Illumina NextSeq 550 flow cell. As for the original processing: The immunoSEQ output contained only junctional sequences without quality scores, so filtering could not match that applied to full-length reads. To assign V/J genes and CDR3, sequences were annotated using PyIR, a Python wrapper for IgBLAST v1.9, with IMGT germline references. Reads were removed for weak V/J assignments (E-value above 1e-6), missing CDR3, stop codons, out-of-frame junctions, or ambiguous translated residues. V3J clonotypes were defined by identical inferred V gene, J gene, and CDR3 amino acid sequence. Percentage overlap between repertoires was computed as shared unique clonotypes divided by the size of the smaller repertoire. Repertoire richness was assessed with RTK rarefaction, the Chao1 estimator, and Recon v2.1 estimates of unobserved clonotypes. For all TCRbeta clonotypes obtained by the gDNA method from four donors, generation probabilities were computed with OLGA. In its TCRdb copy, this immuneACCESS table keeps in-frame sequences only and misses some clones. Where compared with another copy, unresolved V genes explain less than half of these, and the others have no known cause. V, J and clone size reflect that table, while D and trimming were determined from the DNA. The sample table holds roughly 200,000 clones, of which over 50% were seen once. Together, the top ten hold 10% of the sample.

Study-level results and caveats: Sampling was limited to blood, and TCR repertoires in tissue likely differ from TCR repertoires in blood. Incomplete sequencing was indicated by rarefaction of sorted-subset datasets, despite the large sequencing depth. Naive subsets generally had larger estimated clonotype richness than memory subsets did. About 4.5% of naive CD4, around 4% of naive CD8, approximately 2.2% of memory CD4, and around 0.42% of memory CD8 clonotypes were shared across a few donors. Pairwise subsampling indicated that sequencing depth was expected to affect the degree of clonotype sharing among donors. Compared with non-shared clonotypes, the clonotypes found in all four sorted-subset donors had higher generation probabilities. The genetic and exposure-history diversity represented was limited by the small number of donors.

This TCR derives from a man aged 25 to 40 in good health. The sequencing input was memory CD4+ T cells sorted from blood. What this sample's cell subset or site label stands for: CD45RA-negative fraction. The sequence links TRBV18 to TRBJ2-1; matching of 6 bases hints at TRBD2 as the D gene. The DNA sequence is TGTGCCAGCTCCCCCTCGGGGGACGTTAATGAGCAGTTCTTC. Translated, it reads CASSPSGDVNEQFF.